The 14 T cell receptor beta chains given below trace back to one sample, sequenced in a study of cytotoxic CD8 clonotypes in ibrutinib-treated CLL. Only in-frame clones appear in the TCRdb table, and some are missing; sequencing was by immunoSEQ multiplex PCR. The sample lists nearly 100,000 clones; approximately 80% were seen once. Source: PBMCs, taken after 12 months of ibrutinib treatment. These receptors originate from a human donor with chronic lymphocytic leukemia.

This chain links TRBV30 with TRBJ2-3, with D possibly matching TRBD2 (7 bases). This CDR3 has 13 amino acids. V lost 0 bases and J lost 11, with 15 bases in between. Germline loops: CDR1 GTSNPN, CDR2 SVGIG (reference sequence). CDR3 region: CAWSVQRGREQYF. The CDR3 DNA sequence: TGTGCCTGGAGTGTACAGAGGGGGAGGGAGCAGTATTTT.

This chain connects TRBV6-8 to TRBJ2-7, with 7 bases fitting TRBD1. After removal of 6 bases from V and 2 bases from J, the junction contained 4 bases not matched to a gene. Germline values: CDR1 MNHGY, CDR2 SAAAGT. CDR3 length equals 13 residues. The CDR3 sequence is CASSRDRAYEQYF. CDR3 bases: TGTGCCAGCAGCCGTGACAGGGCCTACGAGCAGTACTTC.

J is TRBJ2-3 and V is TRBV14, with D perhaps TRBD2 (7 bases). Trimming took 4 bases from V and 9 from J, leaving 14 bases between them. This CDR3 is 13 amino acids long. Per the germline V gene, CDR1 is SGHDN and CDR2 is FVKESK. The CDR3 loop is CASSRGGAATQYF. The CDR3 DNA sequence: TGTGCCAGCAGCCGGGGGGGGGCGGCGACGCAGTATTTT.

The CDR3 reads CASSTKTGKNYGYTF. CDR3 nucleotides: TGTGCCAGTAGTACCAAGACAGGCAAAAACTATGGCTACACCTTC. This chain uses TRBV19 with TRBJ1-2, with D possibly matching TRBD1 (6 bases). This CDR3 contains 15 residues. Germline V gene lookup returns CDR1 LNHDA and CDR2 SQIVND (reference sequence). The V gene lost 4 bases and the J gene lost 2 bases, with 14 bases spanning the gap.

The chain links TRBV4-2 to TRBJ1-5; the D is unclear. The germline V and J ends were trimmed by 4 bases and 6 bases, with 19 bases remaining between them. The CDR3 contains 16 residues. CDR1 and CDR2 from the germline V gene are LGHNA and YNFKEQ. CDR3 coding DNA: TGTGCCAGCAGCCCCCTTGGCGGGATCTCGGGTCAGCCCCAGCATTTT. This codes for CASSPLGGISGQPQHF.

This clone was recorded a few times. V usage is TRBV5-1 and J usage is TRBJ1-5; D not certain. V lost 4 bases and J 2 bases, leaving 10 bases between the germline ends. Germline V gene lookup returns CDR1 SGHRS and CDR2 YFSETQ. There are 14 residues in the CDR3. DNA of the CDR3: TGCGCCAGCAGCCCCTCGAGGGGCAATCAGCCCCAGCATTTT. This codes for CASSPSRGNQPQHF.

This chain joins TRBV4-2 and TRBJ1-1; unclear D gene. Germline CDR1 and CDR2: LGHNA and YNFKEQ. The CDR3 covers 15 residues. Trimming took off 4 bases at V and 2 bases at J, with 14 bases between the two ends. The DNA for the CDR3 is TGTGCCAGCAGCCCAACCCCGGGAGCAAACACTGAAGCTTTCTTT. Residues: CASSPTPGANTEAFF.

Only one count was recorded for this clone. The rearrangement joins TRBV28 to TRBJ1-1; 10 positions agree with TRBD1. The J segment lost 6 bases and the V segment lost 4 bases, leaving 14 bases of the junction unmatched. The CDR3 length is 17 residues. Germline CDR1 MDHEN, CDR2 SYDVKM. The CDR3: CASSSRPGTGDGAEAFF. DNA for the CDR3: TGTGCCAGCAGTTCACGTCCCGGGACAGGGGACGGCGCTGAAGCTTTCTTT.

J is TRBJ1-6 and V is TRBV21-1. TRBV21-1 is designated a pseudogene. The CDR3 is 15 amino acids. For the CDR3, the DNA is TGTGCCAGCAGCAAAGGAAGGGAGGGTAATTCACCCCTCCACTTT. Its translation is CASSKGREGNSPLHF.

The V gene is TRBV5-1, the J gene TRBJ2-7, with D possibly being TRBD2 (6 bases). Trimming pared 3 bases from V and 0 bases from J, leaving 10 bases between. From germline, CDR1 is SGHRS and CDR2 YFSETQ. The CDR3 is made up of 14 amino acids. The CDR3 region is CASSWGLSSYEQYF. DNA of the CDR3: TGCGCCAGCAGCTGGGGACTCAGCTCCTACGAGCAGTACTTC.

In DNA, the CDR3 is TGTGCCAGCGGTCACGGAGTGAACACTGAAGCTTTCTTT. It yields the protein CASGHGVNTEAFF. V and J are TRBV6-6 and TRBJ1-1, with unresolved D. There are 13 residues in the CDR3. V lost 8 bases, J lost 0 bases, and 10 bases lay in between. Germline V CDR1 and CDR2: MNHNY, SVGAGI (reference sequence).

The chain uses TRBV18 and TRBJ2-5, with unresolved D. Per germline, CDR1 KGHSH and CDR2 LQKENI. CDR3 length: 15 residues. V was trimmed by 3 bases and J by 2 bases, leaving 13 bases between them. The CDR3, as DNA: TGTGCCAGCTCACCGATGGGCAACCCTCAAGAGACCCAGTACTTC. It is translated as CASSPMGNPQETQYF.

In this sample, this clone turned up a few times. The gene calls are TRBV30 and TRBJ2-1, with TRBD2 matching over 7 bases. The germline gives CDR1 GTSNPN, CDR2 SVGIG (reference sequence). The CDR3 extends over 16 amino acids. After removal of 2 bases from V and 7 bases from J, the junction contained 14 bases not matched to a gene. CDR3 in DNA: TGTGCCTGGAGTTGGAGAAAGCGGGGCGGTGGGAATGAGCAGTTCTTC. Translating gives CAWSWRKRGGGNEQFF.

This clone was seen more than once but under ten times. This chain joins TRBV29-1 and TRBJ1-1, with D maybe TRBD1 (5 bases). V was cut by 7 bases and J by 3 bases, with 12 bases left in between. The germline V gene encodes CDR1 SQVTM and CDR2 ANQGSEA. This CDR3 is built from 12 residues. The CDR3 DNA is TGCAGCGCCAGGGTATCGGACACTGAAGCTTTCTTT. Translating it yields CSARVSDTEAFF.